Below are 5 T cell receptor beta chains sequenced from a single sample in a study of response to subunit inactivated influenza vaccine. TCRdb reprocessed the RT-PCR reads with MiXCR, giving one entry per CDR3 protein. This table holds a few hundred thousand distinct CDR3 sequences, around 15% found once. The sample here was PBMCs from blood, taken 12 days after vaccination. These receptors came from a man aged 45-65 years who received an inactivated influenza vaccine.

The rearrangement links TRBV7-9 to TRBJ2-2; no definite D call. CDR1 is SEHNR, CDR2 FQNEAQ, per germline (reference sequence). V shed 7 bases and J shed 8 bases, with 8 bases lying between them. CDR3 length: 11 amino acids. In DNA, the CDR3 is TGTGCCAGCACGACGTTGGGGGAGCTGTTTTTT. As protein: CASTTLGELFF.

This clonotype was detected a few times. V is TRBV7-2 and J is TRBJ2-3; the match to TRBD1 covers 9 bases. In germline, CDR1 is SGHTA, CDR2 FQGNSA. This CDR3 is 15 amino acids long. Trimming removed 5 bases from V and 6 bases from J; junction bases left unmatched: 9. CDR3 protein: CASSAQQGAGDTQYF. CDR3 bases: TGTGCCAGCAGCGCCCAACAGGGGGCGGGGGATACGCAGTATTTT.

This clonotype was seen only a few times. V gene TRBV10-3 combines with J gene TRBJ2-1; 7 bases are a match to TRBD2. V lost 4 bases to trimming and J lost 2 bases; unmatched junction nucleotides: 17. From germline, CDR1 is ENHRY and CDR2 SYGVKD. This CDR3 is built from 19 residues. The CDR3 DNA sequence: TGTGCCATCAGTGGCCGGGTGAGGGAGGGAGGTTTGGCCTACAATGAGCAGTTCTTC. Protein product: CAISGRVREGGLAYNEQFF.

The chain employs TRBV18 and TRBJ1-1; weak D call: TRBD1 (5 bases). V lost 3 bases and J lost 4, with 12 bases in between. Germline V gene lookup returns CDR1 KGHSH and CDR2 LQKENI. This CDR3 spans 14 amino acids. The CDR3 is CASSPKTGGTEAFF. In DNA form, the CDR3 reads TGTGCCAGCTCACCGAAGACGGGGGGCACTGAAGCTTTCTTT.

This clonotype has just one count. The rearrangement links TRBV5-2 to TRBJ2-3; TRBD1, as called in the table, went unchecked against the DNA. TRBV5-2 constitutes a pseudogene. The CDR3 totals 13 residues. CDR3 in amino acids: CARGPAPWGTQYF. CDR3 nucleotides: TGTGCCAGGGGCCCCGCGCCCTGGGGTACGCAGTATTTT.